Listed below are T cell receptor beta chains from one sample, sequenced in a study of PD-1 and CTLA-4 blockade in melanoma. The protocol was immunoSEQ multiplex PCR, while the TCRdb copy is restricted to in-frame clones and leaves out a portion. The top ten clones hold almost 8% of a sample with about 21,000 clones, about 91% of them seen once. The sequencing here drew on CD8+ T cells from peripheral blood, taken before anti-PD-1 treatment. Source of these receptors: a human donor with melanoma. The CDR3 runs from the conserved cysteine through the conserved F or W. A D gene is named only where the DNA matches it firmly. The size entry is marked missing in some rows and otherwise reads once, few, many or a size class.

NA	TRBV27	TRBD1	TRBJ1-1	CASSSRDSTEAFF	TGTGCCAGCAGCTCCCGGGACAGTACTGAAGCTTTCTTT
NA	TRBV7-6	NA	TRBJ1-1	CASSLGGEGNTEAFF	TGTGCCAGCAGCTTAGGGGGGGAGGGGAACACTGAAGCTTTCTTT
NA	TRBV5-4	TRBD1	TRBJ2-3	CASSLKGGADTQYF	TGTGCCAGCAGCTTGAAAGGGGGCGCAGATACGCAGTATTTT
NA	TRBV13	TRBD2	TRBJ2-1	CASSLGLGENEQFF	TGTGCCAGCAGCCTAGGACTAGGGGAGAATGAGCAGTTCTTC
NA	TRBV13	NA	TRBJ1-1	CASSPGGTEAFF	TGTGCCAGCAGCCCTGGTGGCACTGAAGCTTTCTTT
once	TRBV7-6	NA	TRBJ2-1	CASSSLAGSYNEQFF	TGTGCCAGCAGCTCCCTCGCGGGCTCCTACAATGAGCAGTTCTTC
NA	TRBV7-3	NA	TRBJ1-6	CASSLTRGLNNSPLHF	TGTGCCAGCAGCTTAACCCGCGGCCTTAATAATTCACCCCTCCACTTT
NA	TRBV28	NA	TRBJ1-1	CASGEDALNTEAFF	TGTGCCAGCGGGGAGGACGCTTTGAACACTGAAGCTTTCTTT
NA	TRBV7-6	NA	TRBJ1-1	CASSFESRVRGAEAFF	TGTGCCAGCAGCTTCGAGAGTAGGGTAAGAGGGGCTGAAGCTTTCTTT
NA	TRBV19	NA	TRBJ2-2	CASSRGVANTGELFF	TGTGCCAGTAGTAGAGGGGTGGCGAACACCGGGGAGCTGTTTTTT
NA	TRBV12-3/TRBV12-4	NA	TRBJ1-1	CASSFFHPEAFF	TGTGCCAGCAGTTTCTTTCACCCTGAAGCTTTCTTT
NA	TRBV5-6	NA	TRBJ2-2	CASGGRSGELFF	TGTGCCAGCGGGGGGCGTTCCGGGGAGCTGTTTTTT
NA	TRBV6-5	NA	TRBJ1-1	CASSYGTFEAFF	TGTGCCAGCAGTTATGGGACATTTGAAGCTTTCTTT
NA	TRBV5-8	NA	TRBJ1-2	CASSLEGGYYGYTF	TGTGCCAGCAGCTTGGAGGGGGGCTACTATGGCTACACCTTC
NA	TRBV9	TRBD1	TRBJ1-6	CASSPWTGGDSPLHF	TGTGCCAGCAGCCCCTGGACAGGGGGCGATTCACCCCTCCACTTT
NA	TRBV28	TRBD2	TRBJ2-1	CASSPGTSGGNEQFF	TGTGCCAGCAGTCCCGGGACTAGCGGCGGCAATGAGCAGTTCTTC
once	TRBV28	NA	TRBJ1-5	CASSSIGQSANQPQHF	TGTGCCAGCAGTTCCATTGGACAGAGCGCTAATCAGCCCCAGCATTTT
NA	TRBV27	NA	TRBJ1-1	CASSEGLNSEAFF	TGTGCCAGCAGCGAGGGGTTAAATAGTGAAGCTTTCTTT
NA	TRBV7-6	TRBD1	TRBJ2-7	CASSLGQGKGQYF	TGTGCCAGCAGCTTGGGACAGGGGAAAGGGCAGTACTTC